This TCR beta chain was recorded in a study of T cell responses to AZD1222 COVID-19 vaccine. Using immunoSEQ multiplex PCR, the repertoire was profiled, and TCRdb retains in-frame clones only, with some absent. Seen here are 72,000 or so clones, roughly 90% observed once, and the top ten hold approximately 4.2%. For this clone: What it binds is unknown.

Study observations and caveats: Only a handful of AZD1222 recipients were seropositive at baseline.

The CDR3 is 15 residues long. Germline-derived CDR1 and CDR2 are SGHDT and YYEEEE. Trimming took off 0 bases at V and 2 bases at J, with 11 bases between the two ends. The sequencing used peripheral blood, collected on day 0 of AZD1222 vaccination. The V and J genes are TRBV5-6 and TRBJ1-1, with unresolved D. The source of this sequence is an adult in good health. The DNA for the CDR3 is TGTGCCAGCAGCTTGGCCGGCAGAATAAACACTGAAGCTTTCTTT. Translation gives CASSLAGRINTEAFF. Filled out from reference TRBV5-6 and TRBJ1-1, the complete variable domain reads DAGVTQSPTHLIKTRGQQVTLRCSPKSGHDTVSWYQQALGQGPQFIFQYYEEEERQRGNFPDRFSGHQFPNYSSELNVNALLLGDSALYLCASSLAGRINTEAFFGQGTRLTVV.